Listed here is a single T cell receptor beta chain. Germline V gives CDR1 SQVTM, CDR2 ANQGSEA. The V end was cut by 0 bases, the J end by 3 bases, with 11 bases between. The CDR3 has 14 amino acids. The protocol was immunoSEQ multiplex PCR, while the TCRdb copy is restricted to in-frame clones and leaves out a portion. The sample yields over 30,000 clones, 65% to 85% seen once. The data stem from a study of OX40 agonist ivuxolimab in advanced cancers. The chain employs TRBV29-1 and TRBJ1-1; D remains unclear. The TCR originated in an adult with an advanced solid tumor such as melanoma, head and neck, liver or kidney cancer. The specimen was CD4+ or CD8+ T cells sorted from blood, collected in a trial of the OX40 agonist ivuxolimab. CDR3 in DNA: TGCAGCGTTGAAGAAACCAACGGGGACACTGAAGCTTTCTTT. The encoded protein is CSVEETNGDTEAFF.